Listed below are T cell receptor beta chains from one sample, sequenced in a study of T cell responses to AZD1222 COVID-19 vaccine. Method: immunoSEQ multiplex PCR; TCRdb's copy keeps in-frame clones and lacks some. The sample yields some 120,000 clones, approximately 93% seen once. Sequencing was performed on peripheral blood, taken on day 0 of AZD1222 vaccination. Source of these receptors: an adult in good health. Both conserved end residues are part of each CDR3. Fields, in order: V gene, J gene, CDR3 protein.

TRBV6-4,TRBJ2-3,CASSHSDTQYF
TRBV27,TRBJ2-5,CASGLSRQETQYF
TRBV27,TRBJ2-1,CASSPQTGRNEQFF
TRBV19,TRBJ2-1,CVEGTVGEQFF
TRBV9,TRBJ2-3,CASSVVSDTQYF
TRBV16,TRBJ1-3,CASSQLRQTSSGNTIYF
TRBV4-2,TRBJ2-2,CASSQDDDFSANTGELFF
TRBV7-7,TRBJ2-5,CASSEGASGTQYF
TRBV29-1,TRBJ1-2,CSVEDPDRVYGYTF
TRBV5-4,TRBJ2-7,CASSSPDGRYEQYF
TRBV28,TRBJ1-5,CASRPPAVQPQHF
TRBV9,TRBJ2-7,CASSEGGAYEQYF
TRBV4-1,TRBJ2-7,CASSHRGDSPSSYEQYF
TRBV6-5,TRBJ1-2,CASSPRTGARYGYTF
TRBV5-1,TRBJ1-1,CASSGANTEAFF
TRBV7-3,TRBJ2-1,CASSLTQDNEQFF
TRBV6-2/TRBV6-3,TRBJ1-1,CASSYALGTEAFF
TRBV19,TRBJ1-5,CASRNRGVGSNQPQHF
TRBV6-5,TRBJ2-2,CASKRSDTGELFF
TRBV19,TRBJ1-1,CASRDGNTEAFF
TRBV5-1,TRBJ2-7,CASSETGGAIYEQYF
TRBV27,TRBJ2-7,CASSSPGQRYEQYF
TRBV6-5,TRBJ1-3,CASSYTRGNTIYF
TRBV6-2/TRBV6-3,TRBJ1-2,CASSYSRKGSGYNYGYTF
TRBV2,TRBJ2-3,CASLAYTDTQYF
TRBV14,TRBJ2-5,CASSPVWTSGGRTKTQYF
TRBV11-2,TRBJ1-1,CASSSRRGGGFTEAFF
TRBV7-9,TRBJ1-2,CASSSSTAPNYGYTF
TRBV5-1,TRBJ1-3,CASSPTQGLGNTIYF
TRBV5-4,TRBJ1-3,CASSLDGSSGNTIYF
TRBV3-1/TRBV3-2,TRBJ1-3,CASRRDRSSGNTIYF
TRBV6-5,TRBJ1-5,CASSPDTTNQPQHF
TRBV12-3/TRBV12-4,TRBJ2-3,CASSQLTDTQYF
TRBV2,TRBJ2-1,CASSDGLSSYNEQFF
TRBV9,TRBJ1-2,CASGNYGYTF
TRBV27,TRBJ1-3,CASSFVSGENTIYF
TRBV4-1,TRBJ1-2,CASSQGLGEVRDYGYTF
TRBV4-3,TRBJ2-2,CASSQEDLGAWTGELFF
TRBV18,TRBJ1-3,CASSPFPHEGGSGNTIYF
TRBV20-1,TRBJ2-1,CSARGNNEQFF
TRBV27,TRBJ1-2,CASSLGQGLDYGYTF
TRBV9,TRBJ2-7,CASSVERTGVYEQYF
TRBV27,TRBJ1-6,CASKKGALSSYNSPLHF
TRBV30,TRBJ1-1,CAWSEGQGASEAFF
TRBV27,TRBJ2-1,CASSLFSGGGEQFF
TRBV5-4,TRBJ1-3,CASSSSRGFGNTIYF
TRBV11-3,TRBJ2-1,CASSKLAGGHNEQFF
TRBV7-7,TRBJ2-1,CASSFTSGGASEQFF
TRBV11-1,TRBJ2-5,CASSLVGGEETQYF
TRBV11-2,TRBJ1-2,CASSSLEEHGYTF
TRBV5-4,TRBJ1-1,CASSPWDRMNTEAFF
TRBV18,TRBJ2-5,CASSPSTGGETQYF
TRBV24-1,TRBJ1-5,CATSPSWGSNQPQHF
TRBV27,TRBJ1-2,CASSPIRQENYGYTF
TRBV28,TRBJ2-2,CATRGGGNTGELFF